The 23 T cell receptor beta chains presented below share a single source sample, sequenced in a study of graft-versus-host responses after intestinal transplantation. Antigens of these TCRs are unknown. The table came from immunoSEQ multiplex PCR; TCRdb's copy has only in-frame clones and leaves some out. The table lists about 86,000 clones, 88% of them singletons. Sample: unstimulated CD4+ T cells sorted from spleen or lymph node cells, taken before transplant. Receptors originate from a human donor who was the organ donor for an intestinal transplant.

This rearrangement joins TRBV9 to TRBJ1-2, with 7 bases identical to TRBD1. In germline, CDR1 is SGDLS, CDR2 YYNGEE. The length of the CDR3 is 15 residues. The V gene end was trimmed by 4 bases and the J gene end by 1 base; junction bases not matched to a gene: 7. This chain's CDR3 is CASSRGPLLNYGYTF. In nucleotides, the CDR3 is TGTGCCAGCAGCAGGGGGCCACTGCTTAACTATGGCTACACCTTC.

The CDR3 DNA reads as TGTGCCAGCAGCCCGACAGTGAACACCGGGGAGCTGTTTTTT. It is translated as CASSPTVNTGELFF. The rearrangement uses TRBV5-5 and TRBJ2-2; D is perhaps TRBD1 (5 bases). Trimming pared 4 bases from V and 1 base from J, leaving 8 bases between. This CDR3 comprises 14 residues. Per germline, CDR1 SGHKS and CDR2 YYEKEE (reference sequence).

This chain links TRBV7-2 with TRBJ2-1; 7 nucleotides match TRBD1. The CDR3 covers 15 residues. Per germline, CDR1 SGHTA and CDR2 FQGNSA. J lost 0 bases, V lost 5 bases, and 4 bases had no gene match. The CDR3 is CASSPTGASYNEQFF. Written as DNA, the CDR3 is TGTGCCAGCAGCCCAACAGGGGCCTCCTACAATGAGCAGTTCTTC.

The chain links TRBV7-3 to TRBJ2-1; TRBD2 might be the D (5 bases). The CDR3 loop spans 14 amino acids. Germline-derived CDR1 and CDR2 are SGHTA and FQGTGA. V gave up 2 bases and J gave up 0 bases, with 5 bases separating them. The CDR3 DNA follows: TGTGCCAGCAGCTTAGGGAGCTCCTACAATGAGCAGTTCTTC. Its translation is CASSLGSSYNEQFF.

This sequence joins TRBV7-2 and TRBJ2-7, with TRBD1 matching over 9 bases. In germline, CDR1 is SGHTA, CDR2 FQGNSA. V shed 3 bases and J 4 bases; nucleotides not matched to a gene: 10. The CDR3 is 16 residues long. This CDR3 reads CASSFNPGTGFYEQYF. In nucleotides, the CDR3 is TGTGCCAGCAGCTTCAACCCCGGGACAGGGTTTTACGAGCAGTACTTC.

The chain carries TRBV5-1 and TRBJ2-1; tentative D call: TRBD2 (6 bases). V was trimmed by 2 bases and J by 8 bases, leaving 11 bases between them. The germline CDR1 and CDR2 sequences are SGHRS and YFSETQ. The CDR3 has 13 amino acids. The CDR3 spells CASSFVGEDEQFF. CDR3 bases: TGCGCCAGCAGCTTCGTGGGGGAGGATGAGCAGTTCTTC.

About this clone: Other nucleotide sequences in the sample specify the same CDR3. The CDR3 reads CASSAQGNYYGYTF. CDR3 sequence (DNA): TGTGCCAGCAGCGCACAGGGGAACTACTATGGCTACACCTTC. V and J are TRBV2 and TRBJ1-2; 7 bases align to TRBD1. The ends lost 6 bases at V and 3 bases at J; junction bases unmatched: 7. The CDR3 extends over 14 amino acids. Germline V gene lookup returns CDR1 SNHLY and CDR2 FYNNEI.

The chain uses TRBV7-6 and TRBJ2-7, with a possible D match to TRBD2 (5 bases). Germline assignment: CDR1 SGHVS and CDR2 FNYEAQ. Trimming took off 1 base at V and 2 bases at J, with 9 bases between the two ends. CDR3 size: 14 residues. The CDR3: CASSLDPGTYEQYF. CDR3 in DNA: TGTGCCAGCAGCTTAGATCCCGGGACCTACGAGCAGTACTTC.

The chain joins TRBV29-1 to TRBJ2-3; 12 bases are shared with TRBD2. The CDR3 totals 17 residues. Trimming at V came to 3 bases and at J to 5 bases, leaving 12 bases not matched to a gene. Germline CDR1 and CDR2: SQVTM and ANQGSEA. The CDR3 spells CSVDPMTSGRGGDTQYF. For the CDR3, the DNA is TGCAGCGTTGATCCCATGACTAGCGGGAGAGGAGGAGATACGCAGTATTTT.

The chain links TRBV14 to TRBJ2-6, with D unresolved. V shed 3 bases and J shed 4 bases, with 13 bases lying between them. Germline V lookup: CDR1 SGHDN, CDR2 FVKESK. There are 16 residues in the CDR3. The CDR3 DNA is TGTGCCAGCAGCCAGTTGACTCGCACCGGGGCCAACGTCCTGACTTTC. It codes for CASSQLTRTGANVLTF.

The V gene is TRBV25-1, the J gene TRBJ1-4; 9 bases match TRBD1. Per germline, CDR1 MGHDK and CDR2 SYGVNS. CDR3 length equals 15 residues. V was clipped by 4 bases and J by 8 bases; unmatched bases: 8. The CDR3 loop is CASSATGTGKEKLFF. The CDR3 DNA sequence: TGTGCCAGCAGTGCTACCGGGACAGGGAAAGAAAAACTGTTTTTT. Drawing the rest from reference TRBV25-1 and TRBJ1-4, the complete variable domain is EADIYQTPRYLVIGTGKKITLECSQTMGHDKMYWYQQDPGMELHLIHYSYGVNSTEKGDLSSESTVSRIRTEHFPLTLESARPSHTSQYLCASSATGTGKEKLFFGSGTQLSVL.

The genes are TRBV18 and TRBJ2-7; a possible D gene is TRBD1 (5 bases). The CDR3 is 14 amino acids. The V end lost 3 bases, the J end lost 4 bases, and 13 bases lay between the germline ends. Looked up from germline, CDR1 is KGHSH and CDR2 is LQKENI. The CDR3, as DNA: TGTGCCAGCTCACCGACGGTGGGGCAGTACGAGCAGTACTTC. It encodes CASSPTVGQYEQYF.

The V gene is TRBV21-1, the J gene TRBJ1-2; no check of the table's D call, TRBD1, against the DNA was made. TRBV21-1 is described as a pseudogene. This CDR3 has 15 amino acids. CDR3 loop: CASSPRQGSWYGYTF. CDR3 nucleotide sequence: TGTGCCAGCAGCCCTCGACAGGGAAGCTGGTATGGCTACACCTTC.

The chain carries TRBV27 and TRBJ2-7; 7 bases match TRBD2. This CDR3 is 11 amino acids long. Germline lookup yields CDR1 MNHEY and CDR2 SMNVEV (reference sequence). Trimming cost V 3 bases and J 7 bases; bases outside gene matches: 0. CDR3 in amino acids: CASSFGREQYF. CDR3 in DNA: TGTGCCAGCAGTTTCGGGAGGGAGCAGTACTTC.

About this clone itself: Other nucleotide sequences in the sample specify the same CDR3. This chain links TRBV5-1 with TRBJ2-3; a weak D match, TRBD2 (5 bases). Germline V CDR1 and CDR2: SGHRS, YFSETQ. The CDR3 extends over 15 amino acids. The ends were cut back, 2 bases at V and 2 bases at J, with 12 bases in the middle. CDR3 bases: TGCGCCAGCAGCTTCCGTGGGAGAAACACAGATACGCAGTATTTT. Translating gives CASSFRGRNTDTQYF.

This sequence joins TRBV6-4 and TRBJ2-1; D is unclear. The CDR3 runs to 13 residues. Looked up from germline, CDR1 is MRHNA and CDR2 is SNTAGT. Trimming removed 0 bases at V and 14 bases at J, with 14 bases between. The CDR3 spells CASSDSTGSLKFF. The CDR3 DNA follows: TGTGCCAGCAGTGACTCGACTGGTTCCCTCAAGTTCTTC.

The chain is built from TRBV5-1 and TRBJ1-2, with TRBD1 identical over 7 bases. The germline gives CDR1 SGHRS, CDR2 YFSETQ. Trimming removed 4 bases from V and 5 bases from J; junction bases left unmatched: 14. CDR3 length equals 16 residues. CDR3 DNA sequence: TGCGCCAGCAGCCCTAACACAGGGGCGCCGGTATATGGCTACACCTTC. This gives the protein CASSPNTGAPVYGYTF.

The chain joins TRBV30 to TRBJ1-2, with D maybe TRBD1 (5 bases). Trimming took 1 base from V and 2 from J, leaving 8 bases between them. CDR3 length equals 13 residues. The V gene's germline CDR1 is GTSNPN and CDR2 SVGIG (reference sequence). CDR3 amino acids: CAWSEGWNYGYTF. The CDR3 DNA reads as TGTGCCTGGAGTGAGGGGTGGAACTATGGCTACACCTTC.

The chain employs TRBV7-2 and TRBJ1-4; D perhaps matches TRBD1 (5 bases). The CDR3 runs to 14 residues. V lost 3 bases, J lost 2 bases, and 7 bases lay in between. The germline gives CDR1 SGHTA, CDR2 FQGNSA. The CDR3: CASSFWGTNEKLFF. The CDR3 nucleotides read TGTGCCAGCAGCTTTTGGGGCACTAATGAAAAACTGTTTTTT.

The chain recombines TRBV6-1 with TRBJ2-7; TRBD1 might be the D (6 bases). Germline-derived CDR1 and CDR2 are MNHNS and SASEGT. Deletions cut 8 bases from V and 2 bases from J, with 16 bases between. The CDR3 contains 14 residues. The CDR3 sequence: CASWDTQDTYEQYF. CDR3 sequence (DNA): TGTGCCAGCTGGGACACCCAAGATACCTACGAGCAGTACTTC.

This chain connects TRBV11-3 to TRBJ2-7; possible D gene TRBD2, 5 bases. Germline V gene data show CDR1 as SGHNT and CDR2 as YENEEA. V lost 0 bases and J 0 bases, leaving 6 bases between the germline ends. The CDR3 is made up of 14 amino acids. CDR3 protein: CASSLEGSSYEQYF. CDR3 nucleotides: TGTGCCAGCAGCTTAGAGGGGAGCTCCTACGAGCAGTACTTC. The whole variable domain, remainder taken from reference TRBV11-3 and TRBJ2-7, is EAGVVQSPRYKIIEKKQPVAFWCNPISGHNTLYWYLQNLGQGPELLIRYENEEAVDDSQLPKDRFSAERLKGVDSTLKIQPAELGDSAVYLCASSLEGSSYEQYFGPGTRLTVT.

DNA for the CDR3: TGTGCCAGCAGCTGGACCCCGGGACAAGTCCGTGGGGGGTACTTC. Translated, it gives CASSWTPGQVRGGYF. This chain links TRBV5-8 with TRBJ2-7, with D perhaps TRBD1 (6 bases). The V end lost 3 bases, the J end lost 12 bases, and 25 bases lay between the germline ends. The germline CDR1 and CDR2 sequences are SGHTS and YDEGEE. CDR3 length: 15 amino acids.

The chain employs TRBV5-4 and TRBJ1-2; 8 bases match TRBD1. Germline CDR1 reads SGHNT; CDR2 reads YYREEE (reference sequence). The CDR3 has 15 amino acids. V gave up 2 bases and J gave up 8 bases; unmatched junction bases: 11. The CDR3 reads CASSFVTGGGQGYTF. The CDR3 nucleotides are TGTGCCAGCAGCTTTGTTACAGGGGGAGGGCAGGGCTACACCTTC.